This TCR beta chain originates from a study of blood T cell repertoires in COVID-19 (dated by TCRdb to the early 2020s). In the study overall: The collaborator samples originated in the United States, Italy and Spain and spanned the acute and convalescent phases of COVID-19. A freely available public database, intended as a resource for researchers studying the immune response to SARS-CoV-2, is where the repertoires were released. The samples were drawn from two sources: the first 160 participants of the ongoing ImmuneRACE study, and 1,200 or so subjects contributed by 6 global collaborators. HLA class I and class II types, where available, came from metadata supplied by the sample provider rather than from assay-based typing. Sample metadata almost always included a de-identified subject ID, COVID-19 status, age in years and sex. Deeply sampled blood TCRbeta repertoires from subjects exposed to, actively infected with, or recovered from COVID-19 were included in the dataset. The prospective study material was composed of cDNA or gDNA derived from T cells, B-cell-depleted T cells, or PBMCs. What the work shows at the level of the full study, not this receptor alone: Clinical and demographic metadata were provided uncurated, with the amount varying by source and participant.

TCRbeta CDR3 regions were amplified from genomic DNA by means of the immunoSEQ Assay, a bias-controlled multiplex PCR. The authors processed their data as follows. The number of nucleated cells in each sample was estimated from the amplification of reference gene primers within the assay. To quantify the absolute abundance of each unique TCRbeta CDR3 rearrangement, sequence reads were collapsed and filtered. Productive Simpson clonality was computed per sample as the square root of Simpson's diversity index over productive rearrangements. TCRdb retrieved this table from immuneACCESS and kept in-frame rearrangements only. Not all clones are present; in checked studies, unresolved V genes account for under half, and no reason is known for the remainder. V, J and clone size are taken as reported in that table, and D and trimming were inferred from the DNA itself. Across this sample there are more than 300,000 clones, with more than 75% seen only once. About 6.3% of the sample rests with the top ten.

At one collaborating source in Seattle, patients were enrolled during active infection and were followed longitudinally through the course of disease. Collaborating institutions collected whole blood in K2EDTA tubes following their own protocols. For TCRbeta analysis, collaborators shipped samples as frozen whole blood, isolated PBMCs, or DNA extracted from either of those sample types. The germline V gene provides CDR1 SGHAT and CDR2 FQNNGV. Here V drops 2 bases and J drops 0 bases, and the junction holds 6 bases not matched to any gene. The CDR3 runs 17 amino acids, cysteine and phenylalanine included. The read is trimmed to its CDR3 DNA, 51 bases read in frame from base 1. A word on this clone: What this receptor recognizes is not known. Per-base qualities were not stored, and no clone one base away is much larger.

This clonotype originated in a woman between 50 and 59 years old with COVID-19, enrolled during active disease. Sequenced sample: peripheral blood. The chain links TRBV11-2 with TRBJ2-4; 8 central nucleotides agree with TRBD2. The CDR3 loop reads CASSLHLSGTAKNIQYF. The DNA sequence reads TGTGCCAGCAGCTTACACCTTAGCGGGACAGCCAAAAACATTCAGTACTTC.